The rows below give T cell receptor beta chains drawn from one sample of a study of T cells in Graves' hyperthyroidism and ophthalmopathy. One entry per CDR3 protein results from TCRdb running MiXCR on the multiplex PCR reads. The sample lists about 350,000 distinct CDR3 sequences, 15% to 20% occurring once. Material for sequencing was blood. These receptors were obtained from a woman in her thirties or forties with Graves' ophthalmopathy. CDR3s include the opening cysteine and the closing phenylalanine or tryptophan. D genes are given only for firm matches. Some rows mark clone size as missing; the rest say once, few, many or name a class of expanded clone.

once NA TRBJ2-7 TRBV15 TGTGCCACCAGCAGAGACTCCCCTGCAGGCCGCCCCGAGCAGTACTTC CATSRDSPAGRPEQYF
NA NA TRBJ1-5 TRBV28 TGTGCCAGCAGACAGGACCGGGTCTTCAATCAGCCCCAGCATTTT CASRQDRVFNQPQHF
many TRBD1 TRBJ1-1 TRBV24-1 TGTGCCAAGACAGGGGACAAATTGAACACTGAAGCTTTCTTT CAKTGDKLNTEAFF
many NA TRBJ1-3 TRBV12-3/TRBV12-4 TGTGCCAGCATCGATCGGGACCGAAACACCATATATTTT CASIDRDRNTIYF
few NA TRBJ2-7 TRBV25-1 TGTGCCAGCCCCCGGAGGGCCCCCTACGAGCAGTACTTC CASPRRAPYEQYF
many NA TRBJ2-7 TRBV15 TGTGCCACCAGCAGAGTTCGAGGGGACTACGAGCAGTACTTC CATSRVRGDYEQYF
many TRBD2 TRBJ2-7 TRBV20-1 TGCAGTGCTAGAGTTGGACTAGCGGGAGGAATTGTAGTGGGCGAGCAGTACTTC CSARVGLAGGIVVGEQYF
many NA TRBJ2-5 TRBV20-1 TGCAGTGCAAAGACAGTTCCGGCCCAGTACTTC CSAKTVPAQYF
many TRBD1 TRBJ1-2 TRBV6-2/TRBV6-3 TGTGCCAGCAGCAGGGGGTACGGTGGCTACACCTTC CASSRGYGGYTF
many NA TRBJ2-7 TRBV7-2 TGTGCCAGCAGCCCGACCCGGATCGCCTACGAGCAGTACTTC CASSPTRIAYEQYF
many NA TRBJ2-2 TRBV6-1 TGTGCCAGCAGCGAGTTCCCCGGGGAGCCGTTTTTT CASSEFPGEPFF
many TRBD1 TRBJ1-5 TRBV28 TGTGCCAGCAGTTTGGGACAGGGGTTTAGGCAGCCCCAGCATTTT CASSLGQGFRQPQHF
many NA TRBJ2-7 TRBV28 TGTGCCAGCAGACCGCCGGGATCCTGGGTCTACGAGCAGTACTTC CASRPPGSWVYEQYF
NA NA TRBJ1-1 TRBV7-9 TGTGCCAGCAGCTTAGGGGGGATATACACTGAAGCTTTCTTT CASSLGGIYTEAFF
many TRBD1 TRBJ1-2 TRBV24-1 TGTGCCACCAGTGACCAGGACAGGGACGGCTACACCTTC CATSDQDRDGYTF
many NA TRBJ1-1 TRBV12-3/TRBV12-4 TGTGCCAGCAGTTTAGAGGAGAACACTGAAGCTTTCTTT CASSLEENTEAFF
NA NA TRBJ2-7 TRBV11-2 TGTGCCAGCAGCTTTGTTGACAACGAGCAGTACTTC CASSFVDNEQYF
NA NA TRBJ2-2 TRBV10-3 TGTGCCATCACCGGGGCCAACGCGAACACCGGGGAGCTGTTTTTT CAITGANANTGELFF
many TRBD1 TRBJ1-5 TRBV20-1 TGCAGTGCCAGCAGAGGGGACAGTTACAATCAGCCCCAGCATTTT CSASRGDSYNQPQHF
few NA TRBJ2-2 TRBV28 TGTGCCAGCAGTTTATCAGGGGCTCGGACCGGGGAGCTGTTTTTT CASSLSGARTGELFF
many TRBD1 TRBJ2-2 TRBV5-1 TGCGCCAGCAGCTTGAGAGGACAGGGGGCGAACTCCGGGGAGCTGTTTTTT CASSLRGQGANSGELFF
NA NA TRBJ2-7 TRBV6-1 TGTGCCAGCAGTGAAGCATCACAGCTCTACGAGCAGTACTTC CASSEASQLYEQYF
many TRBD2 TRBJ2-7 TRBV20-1 TGCAGTGCTAGGGATAGCGGGGACTGGAAGCAGTACTTC CSARDSGDWKQYF
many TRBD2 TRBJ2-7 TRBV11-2 TGTGCCAGCACCCTGGCCGGGACTAGCGGGGTAATCTACGAGCAGTACTTC CASTLAGTSGVIYEQYF
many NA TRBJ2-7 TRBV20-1 TGCAGTGCTACTCCCGCGGGCTCCTACGAGCAGTACTTC CSATPAGSYEQYF
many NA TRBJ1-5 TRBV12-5 TGTGCTAGTGGTTTGGAGGGGGGGCCCCAGCATTTT CASGLEGGPQHF
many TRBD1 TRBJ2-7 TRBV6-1 TGTGCCAGCGCGCGAAGGGACAGGGACTACGAGCAGTACTTC CASARRDRDYEQYF
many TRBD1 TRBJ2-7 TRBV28 TGTGCCAGCAGAAACTGGGACAGTTCAAATCCCGAGCAGTACTTC CASRNWDSSNPEQYF
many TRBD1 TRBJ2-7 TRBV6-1 TGTGCCAGCAGTGAGGTCGGACAGGGCTACGAGCAGTACTTC CASSEVGQGYEQYF
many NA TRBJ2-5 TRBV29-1 TGCAGCGTTTTTAAAACAGGCCCCCAAGAGACCCAGTACTTC CSVFKTGPQETQYF
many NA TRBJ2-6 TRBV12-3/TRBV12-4 TGTGCCAGCAGCTTTGGCGGGCCCGGGGCCAACGTCCTGACTTTC CASSFGGPGANVLTF
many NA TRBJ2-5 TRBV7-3 TGTGCCAGCAGCCCCCGATTGGGGATGGGGGAGACCCAGTACTTC CASSPRLGMGETQYF
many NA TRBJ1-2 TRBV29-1 TGCAGCGTCAGGGGCCTCTATGGCTACACCTTC CSVRGLYGYTF
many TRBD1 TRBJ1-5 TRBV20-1 TGCAGTGCTAGTATGGGGACAGGACCCAATCAGCCCCAGCATTTT CSASMGTGPNQPQHF
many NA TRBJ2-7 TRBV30 TGTGCCTGGAGCGGTCTGACAGGTCCCCCCTACGAGCAGTACTTC CAWSGLTGPPYEQYF
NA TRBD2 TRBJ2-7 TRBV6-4 TGTGCCAGCAGGACCCCCCGAGGCGGGAGGGCCGTGAGAAACGAGCAGTACTTC CASRTPRGGRAVRNEQYF
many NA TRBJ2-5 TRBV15 TGTGCCACCAGCAGCGAGCCGTTGGAGGCCCAGTACTTC CATSSEPLEAQYF
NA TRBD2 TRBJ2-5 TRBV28 TGTGCCAGCAGTTGGAGTCGGGGATTAGCGGGAGGGATTTCGGAGACCCAGTACTTC CASSWSRGLAGGISETQYF
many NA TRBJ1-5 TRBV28 TGTGCCAGCAGTTTGGTAGAGGACAATCAGCCCCAGCATTTT CASSLVEDNQPQHF
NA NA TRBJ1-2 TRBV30 TGTGCCTGGAGTCCCGGAGGGGGGAACTATGGCTACACCTTC CAWSPGGGNYGYTF
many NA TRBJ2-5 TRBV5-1 TGCGCCAGCAGCTTGCCTGAGGAGACCCAGTACTTC CASSLPEETQYF
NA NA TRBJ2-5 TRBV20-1 TGCAGTGCTAGAGATTCAAACGGGATGCAAGAGACCCAGTACTTC CSARDSNGMQETQYF
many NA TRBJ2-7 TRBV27 TGTGCCAGCAGTTTATCGGGGATCCCGAGCTCCTACGAGCAGTACTTC CASSLSGIPSSYEQYF
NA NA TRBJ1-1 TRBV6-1 TGTGCCAGCAGTCCCCCGGGTACCACTGATGCTTTCTTT CASSPPGTTDAFF
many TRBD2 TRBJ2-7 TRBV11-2 TGTGCCAGCAGCTGGGGACTAACCTACGAGCAGTACTTC CASSWGLTYEQYF
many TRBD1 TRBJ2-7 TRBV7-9 TGTGCCAGCACCCAACCGGGACAGGGGCCCTACGAGCAGTACTTC CASTQPGQGPYEQYF
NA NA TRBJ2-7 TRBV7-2 TGTGCCAGCAGCCCATCGACAGGTTACTACGAGCAGTACTTC CASSPSTGYYEQYF
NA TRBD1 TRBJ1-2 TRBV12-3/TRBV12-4 TGTGCCAGTCACGTCACAGGGGCCTATGGCTACACCTTC CASHVTGAYGYTF
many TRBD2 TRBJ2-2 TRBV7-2 TGTGCCAGCAGCTTATTGGGACTAGATCCCGGGGAGCTGTTTTTT CASSLLGLDPGELFF
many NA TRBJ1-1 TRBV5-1 TGCGCCAGCAGCTCGACCCCCCTGTCGAACACTGAAGCTTTCTTT CASSSTPLSNTEAFF